These T cell receptor beta chains were read from a single sample in a study of radiotherapy plus CTLA-4 blockade in lung cancer. Sequencing was performed with immunoSEQ multiplex PCR; in TCRdb, only in-frame clones are kept and a portion is missing. The sample lists about 90,000 clones; more than 70% were seen once. Sequences were derived from peripheral blood, sampled from a patient treated with radiotherapy plus ipilimumab. The source is a human donor with non-small cell lung cancer that progressed on radiotherapy plus ipilimumab. The CDR3 runs from the conserved cysteine through the conserved F or W. The D gene is left open where the match is weak. Part of the rows lack a size; the others show once, few, many or a class for expanded clones.

d_call	j_call	clone_size	v_call	cdr3_nt	cdr3_aa
TRBD1	TRBJ1-4	-	TRBV5-1	TGCGCCAGCAGCCCCGTCCAGTGGACAGGAATAAATGAAAAACTGTTTTTT	CASSPVQWTGINEKLFF
TRBD1	TRBJ2-7	few	TRBV15	TGTGCCACCAGCAGGACAGGGGAGTACGAGCAGTACTTC	CATSRTGEYEQYF
TRBD1	TRBJ1-5	-	TRBV28	TGTGCCAGCAGTCCGGGACAGGGCGGCAATCAGCCCCAGCATTTT	CASSPGQGGNQPQHF
-	TRBJ1-1	-	TRBV2	TGTGCCAGCGGTACCCCTCCACAGGGCTACACTGAAGCTTTCTTT	CASGTPPQGYTEAFF
-	TRBJ2-7	-	TRBV6-6	TGTGCCACCGGGTCGGGGTGGCAGTACTTC	CATGSGWQYF
-	TRBJ2-5	-	TRBV25-1	TGTGCCAGCAGTGAATCGGGGTCCCGGAGGGGGACCCAGTACTTC	CASSESGSRRGTQYF
TRBD1	TRBJ1-1	-	TRBV27	TGTGCCAGCAGTCGTTCAAACAGGGGCGGTGAAGCTTTCTTT	CASSRSNRGGEAFF
-	TRBJ1-5	-	TRBV19	TGTGCCAGTAGTATAGGAGGGAGCAATCAGCCCCAGCATTTT	CASSIGGSNQPQHF
-	TRBJ1-1	-	TRBV27	TGTGCCAGCAGTCTTAACAGAGACACTGAAGCTTTCTTT	CASSLNRDTEAFF
-	TRBJ2-5	-	TRBV5-1	TGCGCCAGCAGCCTGTCGGACAGTTCCGAGACCCAGTACTTC	CASSLSDSSETQYF
-	TRBJ2-1	-	TRBV14	TGTGCCAGCAGTCCATATTCAGGGGCCGTCTACAATGAGCAGTTCTTC	CASSPYSGAVYNEQFF
TRBD1	TRBJ1-3	-	TRBV7-2	TGTGCCAGCAGCTCCGGGTGGACAGGGGATAACACCATATATTTT	CASSSGWTGDNTIYF
-	TRBJ1-3	-	TRBV6-1	TGTGCCAGCAGTGAAGGACCAGGGAGGGACACCATATATTTT	CASSEGPGRDTIYF
TRBD1	TRBJ2-7	-	TRBV10-1	TGCGCCAGCAGGATCATTCCGGGACAGGGATTCATCGAGCAGTACTTC	CASRIIPGQGFIEQYF
-	TRBJ2-3	-	TRBV28	TGTGCCAGCAGCTCAGGGCAGGATTCAGATACGCAGTATTTT	CASSSGQDSDTQYF
-	TRBJ1-2	few	TRBV29-1	TGCAGCGTTGAGGGGTTGGATAACTATGGCTACACCTTC	CSVEGLDNYGYTF
-	TRBJ1-1	few	TRBV15	TGTGCCACCAGCCCACGTAGGACACTAACGAACACTGAAGCTTTCTTT	CATSPRRTLTNTEAFF
-	TRBJ2-7	-	TRBV7-2	TGTGCCAGCAGCTCCTCTCCACGGGGAAACGAGCAGTACTTC	CASSSSPRGNEQYF
-	TRBJ1-1	-	TRBV5-1	TGCGCCAGCAGCTTGGGCGACAGAAACACTGAAGCTTTCTTT	CASSLGDRNTEAFF
-	TRBJ2-1	-	TRBV7-9	TGTGCCAGCAGCTTAGCGCACGGGAACAAGAGGTCGCATGAGCAGTTCTTC	CASSLAHGNKRSHEQFF
TRBD2	TRBJ2-1	once	TRBV6-5	TGTGCCAGCAGGCTAACTAGCGGGGGCTACAATGAGCAGTTCTTC	CASRLTSGGYNEQFF
TRBD1	TRBJ1-2	-	TRBV6-1	TGTGCCAGCAGATTGGACAGGGGATACGGCTACACCTTC	CASRLDRGYGYTF
TRBD1	TRBJ2-7	-	TRBV7-8	TGTGCCAGCAGCTTAGGGGGACAGGGCCAGAGCTCCTACGAGCAGTACTTC	CASSLGGQGQSSYEQYF
TRBD1	TRBJ1-1	few	TRBV12-5	TGTGCTAGTGGTTCCGACAGGGGGATTATTGGTGAAGCTTTCTTT	CASGSDRGIIGEAFF
-	TRBJ2-7	-	TRBV4-3	TGCGCCAGCAGCCAAGTTACAGGTGAGGACGAGCAGTACTTC	CASSQVTGEDEQYF
-	TRBJ1-1	-	TRBV11-2	TGTGCCAGCAACCCCGGCCAGAACACTGAAGCTTTCTTT	CASNPGQNTEAFF
-	TRBJ1-3	-	TRBV9	TGTGCCAGCAGCCCAGGGGCAGGGTCGGACACCATATATTTT	CASSPGAGSDTIYF
-	TRBJ1-4	-	TRBV18	TGTGCCAGCTCACTCTATAGGGGGGCCCGTGAAAAACTGTTTTTT	CASSLYRGAREKLFF
TRBD1	TRBJ2-2	-	TRBV7-3	TGTGCCAGCAGACCGGACAGGGCCACCGGGGAGCTGTTTTTT	CASRPDRATGELFF
-	TRBJ1-2	-	TRBV9	TGTGCCAGCAGCGCTACCAGCTATGGCTACACCTTC	CASSATSYGYTF
-	TRBJ1-2	-	TRBV29-1	TGCAGCGCTGGCACCCAAAACTATGGCTACACCTTC	CSAGTQNYGYTF
-	TRBJ1-1	-	TRBV28	TGTGCCAGCAGGGAAAACAGAGGTACTAACACTGAAGCTTTCTTT	CASRENRGTNTEAFF
-	TRBJ2-2	-	TRBV18	TGTGCCAGCTCACAAACCACAGGGTCGAACACCGGGGAGCTGTTTTTT	CASSQTTGSNTGELFF
-	TRBJ1-2	-	TRBV28	TGTGCCAGCTCAAATCCAACAGTGGATTCCCAAATCTATGGCTACACCTTC	CASSNPTVDSQIYGYTF
-	TRBJ1-3	-	TRBV19	TGTGCCAGTAGTTCGGACGGAAGAAACACCATATATTTT	CASSSDGRNTIYF
-	TRBJ2-3	-	TRBV7-3	TGTGCCAGCAGCTTAACGGGAGGAAGGGATACGCAGTATTTT	CASSLTGGRDTQYF
-	TRBJ1-5	-	TRBV18	TGTGCCAGCTCACCAGACGGGGGCGGTCAGCCCCAGCATTTT	CASSPDGGGQPQHF
-	TRBJ2-1	-	TRBV5-4	TGTGCCAGCAGCTTGAGTTATGAGCAGTTCTTC	CASSLSYEQFF
TRBD1	TRBJ2-7	-	TRBV9	TGTGCCAGCAGCGTAGGGTCTGGGACAGGGGCCTACGAGCAGTACTTC	CASSVGSGTGAYEQYF
TRBD1	TRBJ1-1	-	TRBV5-6	TGTGCCAGCAGCTTGGGGACAGGGGGAGAAGCTTTCTTT	CASSLGTGGEAFF
-	TRBJ1-1	few	TRBV4-2	TGTGCCAGCAGCCAAGGTTACACTGAAGCTTTCTTT	CASSQGYTEAFF
TRBD1	TRBJ2-2	once	TRBV4-3	TGCGCCAGCAGCCAAAACCGGGACAGCGCCACCGGGGAGCTGTTTTTT	CASSQNRDSATGELFF
TRBD1	TRBJ1-3	medium-sized	TRBV9	TGTGCCAGCAGCGGACAGGGATACGGAAACACCATATATTTT	CASSGQGYGNTIYF
TRBD1	TRBJ2-7	-	TRBV9	TGTGCCAGCAGCGCCTCGGCAGGGGGCGGGTACGAGCAGTACTTC	CASSASAGGGYEQYF
TRBD1	TRBJ1-3	-	TRBV4-3	TGCGCCAGCAGCCTACAGGGGGGGGGCGCGGACACCATATATTTT	CASSLQGGGADTIYF
-	TRBJ1-1	-	TRBV7-6	TGTGCCAGCAGCTTGGACACCTTGAACACTGAAGCTTTCTTT	CASSLDTLNTEAFF
-	TRBJ2-3	-	TRBV5-1	TGCGCCAGCAGCTTTAACGCAGGCAGCACAGATACGCAGTATTTT	CASSFNAGSTDTQYF
-	TRBJ1-3	-	TRBV5-8	TGTGCCAGCAGCTTGGATTCCGGTGGAGGAAACACCATATATTTT	CASSLDSGGGNTIYF
-	TRBJ2-3	-	TRBV25-1	TGTGCCAGCAGTGCCCAGAGCACAGATACGCAGTATTTT	CASSAQSTDTQYF
-	TRBJ1-1	-	TRBV5-1	TGCGCCAGCAGCTCCCATTTTGGGGCGAACAGCCAGAACACTGAAGCTTTCTTT	CASSSHFGANSQNTEAFF
TRBD2	TRBJ2-7	-	TRBV2	TGTGCCAGTACGACTAGCGGGAGTTACGAGCAGTACTTC	CASTTSGSYEQYF
-	TRBJ1-1	once	TRBV9	TGTGCCAGCAGCGTAGAGACAGCCAACACTGAAGCTTTCTTT	CASSVETANTEAFF
-	TRBJ1-5	-	TRBV4-1	TGCGCCAGCAGCCCCATAAGGAATCAGCCCCAGCATTTT	CASSPIRNQPQHF